The 5 T cell receptor beta chains reported below all come from one sample, sequenced in a study of neurological immune-mediated disorders. MiXCR was run by TCRdb on the 5' RACE reads, yielding one entry per CDR3 protein. Of 74,000 or so distinct CDR3 sequences in the sample, roughly 9% are singletons; the top ten hold about 1.7%. Sequenced: PBMCs. Source of these receptors: a man over 45 in good health.

This clonotype was seen many times. CDR3 DNA: TGTGCCAGCAGTCTCCAGACAGGCTTTTTCTACGAGCAGTACTTC. Translated: CASSLQTGFFYEQYF. The gene calls are TRBV14 and TRBJ2-7, with TRBD1 as a possible D gene (6 bases). The CDR3 has 15 residues. V was clipped by 6 bases and J by 3 bases, with 18 bases between them. The germline V gene has CDR1 SGHDN and CDR2 FVKESK.

This clonotype was picked up many times. The chain employs TRBV7-2 and TRBJ2-5; 7 bases fit TRBD2. CDR1 is SGHTA, CDR2 FQGNSA, per germline. CDR3 length: 15 residues. The J segment lost 2 bases and the V segment lost 5 bases, leaving 8 bases of the junction unmatched. CDR3 sequence reads: CASSPLAGTQETQYF. The CDR3 DNA reads as TGTGCCAGCAGCCCCTTAGCGGGTACACAAGAGACCCAGTACTTC.

In this sample, this clonotype turned up many times. The chain is built from TRBV11-2 and TRBJ2-4; D may be TRBD2 (5 bases). Germline CDR1 SGHAT, CDR2 FQNNGV. The CDR3 is 14 residues long. Trimming shortened V by 0 bases and J by 6 bases, and 9 bases separated the two germline ends. CDR3 nucleotides: TGTGCCAGCAGCTTAGATTTAGCGCGAAACATTCAGTACTTC. It specifies CASSLDLARNIQYF.

This clonotype was counted ten times or more. The chain carries TRBV6-2 or TRBV6-3 and TRBJ2-7; 7 bases line up with TRBD1. This CDR3 has 16 amino acids. Germline V gives CDR1 MNHEY, CDR2 SVGEGT. V shed 6 bases, J shed 2 bases, and the junction held 13 bases outside the gene matches. In DNA form, the CDR3 reads TGTGCCAGCAGACGGGCCCTACAGGGGATGACCTACGAGCAGTACTTC. Protein sequence: CASRRALQGMTYEQYF.

This clonotype was seen ten or more times. This chain joins TRBV4-3 and TRBJ2-1, with TRBD2 as a possible D gene (7 bases). The V gene's germline CDR1 is LGHNA and CDR2 YSLEER. The CDR3 consists of 16 residues. Between the trimmed V and J ends, which lost 4 bases and 5 bases, there was a span of 18 bases. Here the CDR3 DNA reads TGCGCCAGCAGCCCAAGGCGGGGGCCGGTTGACAATGAGCAGTTCTTC. It is translated as CASSPRRGPVDNEQFF.